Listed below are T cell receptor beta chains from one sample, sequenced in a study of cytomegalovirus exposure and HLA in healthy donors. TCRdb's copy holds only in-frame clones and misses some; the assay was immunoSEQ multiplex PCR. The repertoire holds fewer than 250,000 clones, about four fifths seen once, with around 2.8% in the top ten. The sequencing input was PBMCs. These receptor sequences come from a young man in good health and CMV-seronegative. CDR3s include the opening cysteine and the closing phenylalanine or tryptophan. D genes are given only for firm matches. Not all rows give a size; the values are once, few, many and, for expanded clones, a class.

CDR3nt: TGTGCCAGTAGTTCAAGACAGGGGGCAAATCAGCCCCAGCATTTT
CDR3aa: CASSSRQGANQPQHF
abundance: -
j_gene: TRBJ1-5
d_gene: TRBD1
len: 15
v_gene: TRBV19

CDR3nt: TGTGCCACCGGCTCTAGCGGGGGGCCCACAGATACGCAGTATTTT
CDR3aa: CATGSSGGPTDTQYF
abundance: once
j_gene: TRBJ2-3
d_gene: TRBD2
len: 15
v_gene: TRBV10-3

CDR3nt: TGTGCCAGCAGCTGGGGACAGGGAACCGGGGAGCTGTTTTTT
CDR3aa: CASSWGQGTGELFF
abundance: -
j_gene: TRBJ2-2
d_gene: TRBD1
len: 14
v_gene: TRBV7-3

CDR3nt: TGTGCCAGCAGCGGAGTGCGGGCAGAGACCCAGTACTTC
CDR3aa: CASSGVRAETQYF
abundance: -
j_gene: TRBJ2-5
d_gene: -
len: 13
v_gene: TRBV7-9

CDR3nt: TGTGCCAGCAGCTCAATTACCGGGGGTAAAGGCAGCACTGAAGCTTTCTTT
CDR3aa: CASSSITGGKGSTEAFF
abundance: few
j_gene: TRBJ1-1
d_gene: -
len: 17
v_gene: TRBV5-6

CDR3nt: TGTGCCAGCAGTGAATCCCGTGTCTTGGGGGGTCGAGAGACCCAGTACTTC
CDR3aa: CASSESRVLGGRETQYF
abundance: -
j_gene: TRBJ2-5
d_gene: -
len: 17
v_gene: TRBV6-1

CDR3nt: TGTGCCAGCGGCGGGGACAGGGGTAATAGTTGTCCCAATCAGCCCCAGCATTTT
CDR3aa: CASGGDRGNSCPNQPQHF
abundance: -
j_gene: TRBJ1-5
d_gene: TRBD1
len: 18
v_gene: TRBV6-4

CDR3nt: TGTGCCAGCAGCTTTTCACCACAGGGCGCCGGGGAGCTGTTTTTT
CDR3aa: CASSFSPQGAGELFF
abundance: few
j_gene: TRBJ2-2
d_gene: -
len: 15
v_gene: TRBV11-1

CDR3nt: TGTGCCAGCTCACGGTCCGGGAAGAACTATGGCTACACCTTC
CDR3aa: CASSRSGKNYGYTF
abundance: -
j_gene: TRBJ1-2
d_gene: -
len: 14
v_gene: TRBV18

CDR3nt: TGTGCCAGCAGCCCGACAGCGGGGGATTCAGATACGCAGTATTTT
CDR3aa: CASSPTAGDSDTQYF
abundance: -
j_gene: TRBJ2-3
d_gene: TRBD2
len: 15
v_gene: TRBV5-4

CDR3nt: TGTGCCAGCAGCTTAGAAGGGAACAGGGGCTACACCTTC
CDR3aa: CASSLEGNRGYTF
abundance: -
j_gene: TRBJ1-2
d_gene: -
len: 13
v_gene: TRBV11-2

CDR3nt: TGCAGCGTTGAGCGGGACGGCTACGAGCAGTACTTC
CDR3aa: CSVERDGYEQYF
abundance: -
j_gene: TRBJ2-7
d_gene: -
len: 12
v_gene: TRBV29-1

CDR3nt: TGTGCCAGCAGCTTAGGATTGTCTAGCGGGTTAGGCAAAAACATTCAGTACTTC
CDR3aa: CASSLGLSSGLGKNIQYF
abundance: -
j_gene: TRBJ2-4
d_gene: TRBD2
len: 18
v_gene: TRBV7-2

CDR3nt: TGTGCCAGCAGCCAAGGGCCCTATGGCTACACCTTC
CDR3aa: CASSQGPYGYTF
abundance: once
j_gene: TRBJ1-2
d_gene: -
len: 12
v_gene: TRBV14

CDR3nt: TGTGCCAGCAGTGAAGCTAGGACAAGAATCTACGAGCAGTACTTC
CDR3aa: CASSEARTRIYEQYF
abundance: -
j_gene: TRBJ2-7
d_gene: -
len: 15
v_gene: TRBV6-1

CDR3nt: TGTGCCAGCAGCAGACGGAGCGACACTGAAGCTTTCTTT
CDR3aa: CASSRRSDTEAFF
abundance: -
j_gene: TRBJ1-1
d_gene: -
len: 13
v_gene: TRBV7-8

CDR3nt: TGCGCCAGCAGTGAGTCACCCAGGGGGCGAGAAAAACTGTTTTTT
CDR3aa: CASSESPRGREKLFF
abundance: -
j_gene: TRBJ1-4
d_gene: TRBD1
len: 15
v_gene: TRBV10-2

CDR3nt: TGTGCCAGTAGTACGGCGGCCGGGGGCACAGATACGCAGTATTTT
CDR3aa: CASSTAAGGTDTQYF
abundance: -
j_gene: TRBJ2-3
d_gene: -
len: 15
v_gene: TRBV19

CDR3nt: TGTGCCAGCAGCGCATACTCCCGGCAGGCCAACTATGGCTACACCTTC
CDR3aa: CASSAYSRQANYGYTF
abundance: -
j_gene: TRBJ1-2
d_gene: -
len: 16
v_gene: TRBV27

CDR3nt: TGTGCCAGCAGTTACTTAGGACTAGATGTCTCCTACGAGCAGTACTTC
CDR3aa: CASSYLGLDVSYEQYF
abundance: -
j_gene: TRBJ2-7
d_gene: TRBD2
len: 16
v_gene: TRBV6-6

CDR3nt: TGTGCCAGCGGGACAGGGGGCGCCGGACCCTACGAGCAGTACTTC
CDR3aa: CASGTGGAGPYEQYF
abundance: -
j_gene: TRBJ2-7
d_gene: TRBD1
len: 15
v_gene: TRBV6-6

CDR3nt: TGTGCCATCAGTGGATTAGCGGGGAACACCAATACGCAGTATTTT
CDR3aa: CAISGLAGNTNTQYF
abundance: -
j_gene: TRBJ2-3
d_gene: TRBD2
len: 15
v_gene: TRBV10-3

CDR3nt: TGCGCCAGCAGCTTGGGATGGACAGGGGCCATGAACACTGAAGCTTTCTTT
CDR3aa: CASSLGWTGAMNTEAFF
abundance: -
j_gene: TRBJ1-1
d_gene: TRBD1
len: 17
v_gene: TRBV5-1

CDR3nt: TGTGCCAGCAGTTTATTTGTCGCTAGCGGGGGCTACGAGCAGTACTTC
CDR3aa: CASSLFVASGGYEQYF
abundance: -
j_gene: TRBJ2-7
d_gene: TRBD2
len: 16
v_gene: TRBV27

CDR3nt: TGCGCCAGCAGCCCGAGGACTAGCGGGGGGGCCTTCTACAATGAGCAGTTCTTC
CDR3aa: CASSPRTSGGAFYNEQFF
abundance: -
j_gene: TRBJ2-1
d_gene: TRBD2
len: 18
v_gene: TRBV4-1

CDR3nt: TGTGCCAGCAGAAGACCGGGACAGGGGGCCGGTAACACTGAAGCTTTCTTT
CDR3aa: CASRRPGQGAGNTEAFF
abundance: -
j_gene: TRBJ1-1
d_gene: TRBD1
len: 17
v_gene: TRBV27

CDR3nt: TGTGCCAGCAGCCTAGAAGGACAGGACCAAGAGACCCAGTACTTC
CDR3aa: CASSLEGQDQETQYF
abundance: -
j_gene: TRBJ2-5
d_gene: TRBD1
len: 15
v_gene: TRBV7-3

CDR3nt: TGTGCCAGCAGTGAAGCTCAGGGGGTTCACACCTTC
CDR3aa: CASSEAQGVHTF
abundance: -
j_gene: TRBJ1-2
d_gene: TRBD1
len: 12
v_gene: TRBV6-1

CDR3nt: TGCGCCAGCAGCCAAGTCCGGGCTACCCAGGGCCGGGCTGAAGCTTTCTTT
CDR3aa: CASSQVRATQGRAEAFF
abundance: once
j_gene: TRBJ1-1
d_gene: -
len: 17
v_gene: TRBV4-1

CDR3nt: TGCGCCAGCAGCTTGGTGGTGGGAGCGGGGACCCAGTACTTC
CDR3aa: CASSLVVGAGTQYF
abundance: once
j_gene: TRBJ2-5
d_gene: -
len: 14
v_gene: TRBV5-1

CDR3nt: TGTGCCAGCAGTTTAGTGGGGAGAATGAACACTGAAGCTTTCTTT
CDR3aa: CASSLVGRMNTEAFF
abundance: -
j_gene: TRBJ1-1
d_gene: -
len: 15
v_gene: TRBV27

CDR3nt: TGCGCCAGCAGCCCCGACAGGGGGATTTACGAGCAGTACTTC
CDR3aa: CASSPDRGIYEQYF
abundance: -
j_gene: TRBJ2-7
d_gene: TRBD1
len: 14
v_gene: TRBV5-1

CDR3nt: TGTGCCAGCAGTCGAAGGGGTCTAGCGGGGGGGATATACCAAGAGACCCAGTACTTC
CDR3aa: CASSRRGLAGGIYQETQYF
abundance: -
j_gene: TRBJ2-5
d_gene: TRBD2
len: 19
v_gene: TRBV2

CDR3nt: TGTGCCAGTAGTACAACACAGGGGGCTGAATCTTTCTTT
CDR3aa: CASSTTQGAESFF
abundance: -
j_gene: TRBJ1-1
d_gene: TRBD1
len: 13
v_gene: TRBV19

CDR3nt: TGTGCCAGCAGCTTACCACAGGGGGCTGGGGCCAACGTCCTGACTTTC
CDR3aa: CASSLPQGAGANVLTF
abundance: -
j_gene: TRBJ2-6
d_gene: TRBD1
len: 16
v_gene: TRBV7-3

CDR3nt: TGTGCCAGCAGAAGCACAGGGGGCATAAACACCATATATTTT
CDR3aa: CASRSTGGINTIYF
abundance: few
j_gene: TRBJ1-3
d_gene: TRBD1
len: 14
v_gene: TRBV6-5

CDR3nt: TGTGCCAGCTCTCCGCTAGGGTCGGCGGGCTCTGGAAACACCATATATTTT
CDR3aa: CASSPLGSAGSGNTIYF
abundance: -
j_gene: TRBJ1-3
d_gene: -
len: 17
v_gene: TRBV18

CDR3nt: TGTGCCAGCAGAGACGGACAGTATGACACCGGGGAGCTGTTTTTT
CDR3aa: CASRDGQYDTGELFF
abundance: -
j_gene: TRBJ2-2
d_gene: -
len: 15
v_gene: TRBV6-5

CDR3nt: TGTGCCGGACAGACTGATATCAATCAGCCCCAGCATTTT
CDR3aa: CAGQTDINQPQHF
abundance: -
j_gene: TRBJ1-5
d_gene: -
len: 13
v_gene: TRBV6-6

CDR3nt: TGCGCCAGCTTGCGCGTTTGGGGCCGGGAGTACTGTCAGCCCCAGCATTTT
CDR3aa: CASLRVWGREYCQPQHF
abundance: -
j_gene: TRBJ1-5
d_gene: -
len: 17
v_gene: TRBV10-1

CDR3nt: TGTGCCACCAGCGTCGGGACAGGGGATACCTACGAGCAGTACTTC
CDR3aa: CATSVGTGDTYEQYF
abundance: -
j_gene: TRBJ2-7
d_gene: TRBD1
len: 15
v_gene: TRBV15

CDR3nt: TGTGCCAGCAGCTCCATGGGGGGGGAGACCCAGTACTTC
CDR3aa: CASSSMGGETQYF
abundance: -
j_gene: TRBJ2-5
d_gene: TRBD2
len: 13
v_gene: TRBV5-6

CDR3nt: TGTGCCAGCAGCTTAGGGGGCAGCCTTATATATGGCTACACCTTC
CDR3aa: CASSLGGSLIYGYTF
abundance: few
j_gene: TRBJ1-2
d_gene: TRBD1
len: 15
v_gene: TRBV5-6

CDR3nt: TGTGCCAGCAGCCAAGACGGGAGATCGAACACTGAAGCTTTCTTT
CDR3aa: CASSQDGRSNTEAFF
abundance: once
j_gene: TRBJ1-1
d_gene: -
len: 15
v_gene: TRBV14

CDR3nt: TGCGCCAGCAGCCAAGTACTCCGGCGGGGGACCCAGTACTTC
CDR3aa: CASSQVLRRGTQYF
abundance: -
j_gene: TRBJ2-5
d_gene: -
len: 14
v_gene: TRBV4-1

CDR3nt: TGCGCCAGCAGCTTGGACCTGGACAGAAGCACTGAAGCTTTCTTT
CDR3aa: CASSLDLDRSTEAFF
abundance: -
j_gene: TRBJ1-1
d_gene: -
len: 15
v_gene: TRBV5-1

CDR3nt: TGTGCCAGCAGCTTGGCCGAGAGCGGGGGGGCTAGGGAGCAGTTCTTC
CDR3aa: CASSLAESGGAREQFF
abundance: -
j_gene: TRBJ2-1
d_gene: TRBD2
len: 16
v_gene: TRBV5-6

CDR3nt: TGTGCCAGCAGTTACACGGGACATAGCGGGGGAGAGACCCAGTACTTC
CDR3aa: CASSYTGHSGGETQYF
abundance: -
j_gene: TRBJ2-5
d_gene: TRBD2
len: 16
v_gene: TRBV6-5

CDR3nt: TGTGCCAGCAGTTCGGACACGACTTCACCCCTCCACTTT
CDR3aa: CASSSDTTSPLHF
abundance: -
j_gene: TRBJ1-6
d_gene: -
len: 13
v_gene: TRBV27

CDR3nt: TGTGCCAGCAGTCCACCAGGGTGGGAGCAGTTCTTC
CDR3aa: CASSPPGWEQFF
abundance: -
j_gene: TRBJ2-1
d_gene: -
len: 12
v_gene: TRBV2

CDR3nt: TGTGCCAGCAGCCCCTCCCGGGGACTAGGGAACACTGAAGCTTTCTTT
CDR3aa: CASSPSRGLGNTEAFF
abundance: -
j_gene: TRBJ1-1
d_gene: -
len: 16
v_gene: TRBV11-2

CDR3nt: TGTGCCAGCAGCCAAGAAGGAAGGGGAACAGGCACAGATACGCAGTATTTT
CDR3aa: CASSQEGRGTGTDTQYF
abundance: once
j_gene: TRBJ2-3
d_gene: -
len: 17
v_gene: TRBV4-2

CDR3nt: TGTGCCAGCCATTCTAGAGGGGGTAACACTGAAGCTTTCTTT
CDR3aa: CASHSRGGNTEAFF
abundance: -
j_gene: TRBJ1-1
d_gene: -
len: 14
v_gene: TRBV2

CDR3nt: TGTGCCAGCAGGTCCTGGAGCGGGACAGGGTTCTACGAGCAGTACTTC
CDR3aa: CASRSWSGTGFYEQYF
abundance: -
j_gene: TRBJ2-7
d_gene: TRBD1
len: 16
v_gene: TRBV2

CDR3nt: TGTGCCAGCTCACCCCACGAGAGGATCGAGCAGTTCTTC
CDR3aa: CASSPHERIEQFF
abundance: -
j_gene: TRBJ2-1
d_gene: -
len: 13
v_gene: TRBV18